This T cell receptor beta chain was profiled in a study of blood T cells in healthy people across ages. With a J-beta primer mix and a sample-barcoded 5' primer, a second PCR ran roughly 6 to 11 cycles. TCRdb reprocessed the 5' RACE reads with MiXCR, giving one entry per CDR3 protein. Found here are fewer than 700,000 distinct CDR3 sequences, roughly 48% of them singletons; the top ten hold around 24%. Per the germline V gene, CDR1 is SNHLY and CDR2 is FYNNEI. V lost 2 bases to trimming and J lost 5 bases, with 12 bases between them. This CDR3 has 14 amino acids. The receptor was derived from a man older than 75 in good health. Sequencing was performed on blood. The rearrangement uses TRBV2 and TRBJ2-5, with D tentatively TRBD1 (6 bases). The CDR3 nucleotides are TGTGCCAGCAGTGAATACACAGGGCTGGAGACCCAGTACTTC. Its translation: CASSEYTGLETQYF.